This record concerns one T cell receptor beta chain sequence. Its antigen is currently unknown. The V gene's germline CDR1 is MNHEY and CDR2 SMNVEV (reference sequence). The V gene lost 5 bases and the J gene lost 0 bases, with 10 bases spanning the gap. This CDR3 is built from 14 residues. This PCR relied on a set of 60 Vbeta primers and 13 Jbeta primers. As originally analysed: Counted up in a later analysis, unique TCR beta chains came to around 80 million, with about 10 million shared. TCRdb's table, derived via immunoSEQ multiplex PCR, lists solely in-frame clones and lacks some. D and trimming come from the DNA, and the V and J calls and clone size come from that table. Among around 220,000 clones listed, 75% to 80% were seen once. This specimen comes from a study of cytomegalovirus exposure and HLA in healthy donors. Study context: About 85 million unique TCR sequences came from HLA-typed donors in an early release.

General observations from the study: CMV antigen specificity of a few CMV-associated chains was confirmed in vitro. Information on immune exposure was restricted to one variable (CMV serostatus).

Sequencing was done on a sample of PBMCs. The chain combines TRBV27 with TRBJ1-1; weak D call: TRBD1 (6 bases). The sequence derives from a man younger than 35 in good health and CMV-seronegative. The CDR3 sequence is CASSRDRMNTEAFF. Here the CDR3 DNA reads TGTGCCAGCAGTCGAGACAGGATGAACACTGAAGCTTTCTTT.